The 21 T cell receptor beta chains presented below share a single source sample, sequenced in a study of blood T cells in healthy people across ages. Together with a sample-barcoded 5' primer, a J-beta primer mix was included in a second PCR lasting roughly 6 to 12 cycles. TCRdb re-called the 5' RACE reads with MiXCR, one entry per CDR3 protein. The table includes around 700,000 distinct CDR3 sequences, 20% to 30% detected once. These data were also reused for a study on T cells of mothers and their children.

Sample: blood. The receptors here all came from a boy between 10 and 17 years old in good health.

The V and J genes are TRBV20-1 and TRBJ1-1; D is possibly TRBD1 (6 bases). V was trimmed by 3 bases and J by 0 bases, leaving 14 bases between them. Looked up from germline, CDR1 is DFQATT and CDR2 is SNEGSKA (reference sequence). The CDR3 is made up of 15 amino acids. The CDR3 DNA is TGCAGTGCTAGGGAGCTGGGGGGGCTGAACACTGAAGCTTTCTTT. This encodes CSARELGGLNTEAFF.

This chain uses TRBV28 with TRBJ1-1; TRBD1 agrees at 9 bases. The germline V gene has CDR1 MDHEN and CDR2 SYDVKM. The junction had 7 bases not matched to a gene; V was cut back by 2 bases and J by 3 bases. The CDR3 is 16 amino acids. CDR3 in amino acids: CASSLGTGLLYTEAFF. The CDR3 coding sequence is TGTGCCAGCAGTTTAGGGACAGGGTTATTGTACACTGAAGCTTTCTTT.

This clonotype has just a few counts. The chain couples TRBV12-3 or TRBV12-4 to TRBJ2-5, with D perhaps matching TRBD1 (7 bases). Trimming shortened V by 7 bases and J by 9 bases, and 12 bases separated the two germline ends. The CDR3 sequence is 11 residues long. The CDR3 is CASTQGEAQYF. The CDR3 nucleotides are TGTGCCAGCACCCAGGGGGAGGCCCAGTACTTC.

The sample holds one count of this clonotype. The J gene is TRBJ1-2, the V gene TRBV19; D is unclear. This CDR3 contains 14 residues. The germline V and J ends were trimmed by 5 bases and 4 bases, with 14 bases remaining between them. Per germline, CDR1 LNHDA and CDR2 SQIVND (reference sequence). The CDR3 DNA is TGTGCCAGTAGTTCCCGGACCCCAATCTATGGCTACACCTTC. Its translation is CASSSRTPIYGYTF.

This chain links TRBV29-1 with TRBJ2-5; D is uncertain. The last part of the DNA fits TRBJ2-1 better; the J call may be wrong. Germline loops: CDR1 SQVTM, CDR2 ANQGSEA. CDR3 size: 12 residues. The CDR3 spells CSVEGSANEQFF. CDR3 DNA: TGCAGCGTTGAAGGCTCGGCGAATGAGCAGTTCTTC.

This clonotype turned up a few times. The chain carries TRBV20-1 and TRBJ1-2; D is ambiguous. Looked up from germline, CDR1 is DFQATT and CDR2 is SNEGSKA (reference sequence). The V end was cut by 6 bases, the J end by 5 bases, with 10 bases between. This CDR3 spans 11 amino acids. CDR3 sequence reads: CSAMDGYGYTF. The CDR3 DNA follows: TGCAGTGCGATGGACGGATATGGCTACACCTTC.

The chain links TRBV5-1 to TRBJ2-5, with no clear D. The J call may be wrong; the DNA end is better matched by TRBJ2-1. CDR3 size: 15 residues. Germline lookup yields CDR1 SGHRS and CDR2 YFSETQ. The CDR3 sequence is CASSSAGGPYNEQFF. The CDR3 region has the DNA TGCGCCAGCAGCTCTGCAGGTGGCCCCTACAATGAGCAGTTCTTC.

This clonotype appeared a few times. The V gene is TRBV29-1, the J gene TRBJ2-3; no reliable D call. The CDR3 consists of 11 residues. Per germline, CDR1 SQVTM and CDR2 ANQGSEA. Trimming took 2 bases from V and 7 from J, leaving 7 bases between them. The CDR3: CSVELGNTQYF. The CDR3 DNA reads TGCAGCGTTGAATTGGGAAATACGCAGTATTTT.

This clonotype was seen a handful of times. V usage is TRBV15 and J usage is TRBJ2-2, with TRBD1 identical over 7 bases. V dropped 8 bases and J dropped 0; count of bases not matched to a gene: 6. The germline gives CDR1 LNHNV, CDR2 YYDKDF (reference sequence). The CDR3 spans 15 residues. In DNA form, the CDR3 reads TGTGCCACCCCCGCCGGACAGGCGAACACCGGGGAGCTGTTTTTT. Its protein is CATPAGQANTGELFF.

Only a few counts were recorded for this clonotype. The chain links TRBV7-9 to TRBJ2-5; 11 bases match TRBD2. Unmatched junction bases numbered 3, after V lost 5 bases and J lost 4 bases. Germline-derived CDR1 and CDR2 are SEHNR and FQNEAQ (reference sequence). The CDR3 has 14 residues. The CDR3 region has the DNA TGTGCCAGCAGCCCTAGCGGGAGGAGAGAGACCCAGTACTTC. This sequence encodes CASSPSGRRETQYF.

The gene calls are TRBV11-2 and TRBJ2-5; D gene uncertain. This CDR3 spans 15 amino acids. The V end lost 0 bases, the J end lost 1 base, and 9 bases lay between the germline ends. Germline V gene lookup returns CDR1 SGHAT and CDR2 FQNNGV. The CDR3 DNA is TGTGCCAGCAGCTTAGATACAGAACTCCAAGAGACCCAGTACTTC. As protein: CASSLDTELQETQYF. Together with reference TRBV11-2 and TRBJ2-5, the CDR3 gives the full variable domain: EAGVAQSPRYKIIEKRQSVAFWCNPISGHATLYWYQQILGQGPKLLIQFQNNGVVDDSQLPKDRFSAERLKGVDSTLKIQPAKLEDSAVYLCASSLDTELQETQYFGPGTRLLVL.

The sample holds a few counts of this clonotype. V gene TRBV10-2 combines with J gene TRBJ2-3; possible D gene TRBD2, 6 bases. The CDR3 has 15 residues. Germline values: CDR1 WSHSY, CDR2 SAAADI. V shed 3 bases and J shed 3 bases, with 13 bases lying between them. The CDR3 protein is CASSESRGKTDTQYF. As DNA, the CDR3 is TGCGCCAGCAGTGAATCCCGCGGGAAGACAGATACGCAGTATTTT.

This sequence joins TRBV11-2 and TRBJ2-3, with a tentative D call TRBD2 (6 bases). V lost 5 bases, J lost 0 bases, and 12 bases lay in between. Looked up from germline, CDR1 is SGHAT and CDR2 is FQNNGV. The CDR3 is 15 amino acids. In DNA, the CDR3 is TGTGCCAGCAGCCAGACTAGTGCTAGCACAGATACGCAGTATTTT. Amino acid sequence: CASSQTSASTDTQYF.

The V and J genes are TRBV25-1 and TRBJ2-5; tentatively, D is TRBD2 (6 bases). The CDR3 totals 15 residues. From germline, CDR1 is MGHDK and CDR2 SYGVNS. V was trimmed by 1 base and J by 5 bases, leaving 14 bases between them. The CDR3 here is CASSEWRGEGETQYF. CDR3 nucleotide sequence: TGTGCCAGCAGTGAATGGAGGGGCGAGGGGGAGACCCAGTACTTC.

On this clonotype itself: Mismatch with germline at one junction end may stem from a read error. The V call is TRBV5-1, the J call TRBJ2-1; TRBD1 agrees at 7 bases. The CDR3 loop spans 16 amino acids. Germline lookup yields CDR1 SGHRS and CDR2 YFSETQ. The CDR3 loop reads CASTPTGFGSYNEQLF. CDR3 sequence (DNA): TGCGCCAGCACCCCGACAGGGTTCGGGTCCTACAATGAGCAGCTCTTC.

This chain links TRBV6-2 or TRBV6-3 with TRBJ2-5; TRBD1 matches at 10 bases. Unmatched junction bases numbered 10, after V lost 4 bases and J lost 11 bases. This CDR3 region has 14 residues. The germline V gene has CDR1 MNHEY and CDR2 SVGEGT. The CDR3 region is CASSWRQGAAEQYF. CDR3 in DNA: TGTGCCAGCAGTTGGAGACAGGGGGCCGCAGAGCAGTACTTC.

J is TRBJ2-5 and V is TRBV4-1; D is unresolved. There are 12 residues in the CDR3. The germline V gene has CDR1 MGHRA and CDR2 YSYEKL. V was clipped by 0 bases and J by 7 bases, with 6 bases between them. CDR3 sequence (DNA): TGCGCCAGCAGCCAAGATGCTGCGACCCAGTACTTC. Amino acids: CASSQDAATQYF.

V is TRBV11-1 and J is TRBJ1-1, with D possibly being TRBD1 (6 bases). Trimming stripped 3 bases from V and 3 bases from J, with 14 bases between. The CDR3 is made up of 15 amino acids. CDR1 and CDR2 (germline): SGHAT, FQDESV (reference sequence). CDR3 DNA sequence: TGTGCCAGCAGCTTTGATGGGGGCTTTGACACTGAAGCTTTCTTT. It yields the protein CASSFDGGFDTEAFF.

This clonotype was seen a handful of times. The J gene is TRBJ2-7, the V gene TRBV28; no definite D call. The length of the CDR3 is 15 residues. From germline, CDR1 is MDHEN and CDR2 SYDVKM. The germline V and J ends were trimmed by 6 bases and 1 base, with 16 bases remaining between them. CDR3 DNA: TGTGCCAGCAGATCCTGGACGGAGACGTCCTACGAGCAGTACTTC. This encodes CASRSWTETSYEQYF.

This clonotype has more than one count but fewer than ten. The chain joins TRBV24-1 to TRBJ2-5; no reliable D call. Trimming cost V 1 base and J 2 bases, with 16 bases left between them. This CDR3 comprises 17 residues. Germline V gene sequence: CDR1 KGHDR, CDR2 SFDVKD. For the CDR3, the DNA is TGTGCCACCAGTGATTTTAAGGTTTCGGAACTGCAAGAGACCCAGTACTTC. Amino acid sequence: CATSDFKVSELQETQYF.

This clonotype was counted once. The chain has TRBV29-1 and TRBJ1-2; no clear D. Germline V gives CDR1 SQVTM, CDR2 ANQGSEA. V gave up 3 bases and J gave up 5 bases, with 10 bases separating them. The CDR3 runs to 12 residues. DNA of the CDR3: TGCAGCGTTGAGTCCGGGTTGTATGGCTACACCTTC. Its translation: CSVESGLYGYTF.